What follows are 20 T cell receptor beta chains derived from one specimen sequenced in a study of neurological immune-mediated disorders. TCRdb reprocessed the 5' RACE reads with MiXCR, giving one entry per CDR3 protein. The data show tens of thousands of distinct CDR3 sequences, 2.6% seen once. What was sequenced was PBMCs. All receptors derive from a woman aged 30 to 39 with multiple sclerosis.

This clonotype was seen repeatedly, ten times or more. The rearrangement uses TRBV10-1 and TRBJ1-4; 8 bases map to TRBD1. V was pared by 5 bases and J by 8 bases, with 7 bases of the junction left unmatched. Germline CDR1 reads WNHNN; CDR2 reads SYGVQD (reference sequence). This CDR3 contains 14 residues. The DNA for the CDR3 is TGCGCCAGCAGTTCAGGGGGCGAGGGGGAAAAACTGTTTTTT. Translating it yields CASSSGGEGEKLFF.

This clonotype was detected ten times or more. This chain uses TRBV6-6 with TRBJ1-4; unclear D gene. With 0 bases removed from V and 8 bases from J, the gap between germline ends came to 13 bases. CDR3 size: 15 residues. The germline CDR1 and CDR2 sequences are MNHNY and SVGAGI (reference sequence). The CDR3 is CASSYSREFGEKLFF. The CDR3 nucleotides are TGTGCCAGCAGTTACTCGCGGGAGTTCGGCGAAAAACTGTTTTTT.

In this sample, this clonotype turned up many times. The chain links TRBV6-6 to TRBJ2-7; maybe TRBD2 (6 bases). V lost 6 bases to trimming and J lost 3 bases, with 21 bases between them. CDR1 MNHNY and CDR2 SVGAGI come from the germline V gene (reference sequence). This CDR3 is 16 amino acids long. Written as DNA, the CDR3 is TGTGCCAGCAGCCCGCAAGCGGGTAAAACCTTCTACGAGCAGTACTTC. Encoded protein: CASSPQAGKTFYEQYF.

This clonotype was picked up many times. The rearrangement links TRBV18 to TRBJ2-3; D gene unclear. Germline lookup yields CDR1 KGHSH and CDR2 LQKENI. The V gene lost 3 bases and the J gene lost 0 bases, with 13 bases spanning the gap. The CDR3 has 16 residues. The CDR3 DNA sequence: TGTGCCAGCTCACCTGTCCTACGGCCCAGCACAGATACGCAGTATTTT. Translating gives CASSPVLRPSTDTQYF. The whole variable domain, remainder taken from reference TRBV18 and TRBJ2-3, is NAGVMQNPRHLVRRRGQEARLRCSPMKGHSHVYWYRQLPEEGLKFMVYLQKENIIDESGMPKERFSAEFPKEGPSILRIQQVVRGDSAAYFCASSPVLRPSTDTQYFGPGTRLTVL.

This clonotype was seen at least ten times. One end of the junction does not line up with germline, which may come from a read error. The V and J genes are TRBV20-1 and TRBJ2-1, with a tentative D call TRBD2 (5 bases). This CDR3 is built from 11 residues. Looked up from germline, CDR1 is DFQATT and CDR2 is SNEGSKA (reference sequence). CDR3 DNA sequence: TGCAGTGCTAGATCGCCACTAGTCAGTCTCTTC. Its protein is CSARSPLVSLF.

The sample holds many counts of this clonotype. J is TRBJ2-3 and V is TRBV29-1; 10 bases are a match to TRBD2. Trimming at V came to 4 bases and at J to 2 bases, leaving 12 bases not matched to a gene. The CDR3 is made up of 17 amino acids. Germline assignment: CDR1 SQVTM and CDR2 ANQGSEA. CDR3 nucleotides: TGCAGCGTTGGGGGGGGGCTAGCGGGAGCCGTCACAGATACGCAGTATTTT. Its protein is CSVGGGLAGAVTDTQYF.

This clonotype has at least ten counts. The V and J genes are TRBV20-1 and TRBJ2-1; D is perhaps TRBD1 or TRBD2 (5 bases each). The CDR3 extends over 11 amino acids. Germline CDR1 DFQATT, CDR2 SNEGSKA (reference sequence). The DNA of the CDR3 is TGCAGAGGAACTAGGGGCAATGAGCAGTTCTTC. Protein: CRGTRGNEQFF.

CDR3 in DNA: TGCAGTGCCCCGGTCACCGGGGAGCTGTTTTTT. Translated: CSAPVTGELFF. The V and J genes are TRBV20-1 and TRBJ2-2; D is undetermined. V was trimmed by 6 bases and J by 4 bases, leaving 6 bases between them. The CDR3 totals 11 residues. Germline values: CDR1 DFQATT, CDR2 SNEGSKA (reference sequence).

This clonotype has at least ten counts. This chain links TRBV29-1 with TRBJ2-2, with TRBD1 matching over 7 bases. The CDR3 extends over 15 amino acids. Per germline, CDR1 SQVTM and CDR2 ANQGSEA. With 1 base clipped from V and 7 bases from J, the junction kept 9 bases outside the gene matches. For the CDR3, the DNA is TGCAGCGTTGAAGTGGGCCAGGGGGTTATCGGGGAGCTGTTTTTT. This codes for CSVEVGQGVIGELFF.

The sample holds many counts of this clonotype. The chain employs TRBV11-3 and TRBJ1-1; no clear D. Germline V gene lookup returns CDR1 SGHNT and CDR2 YENEEA. The CDR3 runs 11 residues. The V end lost 4 bases, the J end lost 7 bases, and 7 bases lay between the germline ends. CDR3 sequence reads: CASSSEGEAFF. The CDR3 coding sequence is TGTGCCAGCAGCTCCGAAGGTGAAGCTTTCTTT.

This clonotype came up many times. This sequence joins TRBV29-1 and TRBJ2-7; D is perhaps TRBD1 (5 bases). Per the germline V gene, CDR1 is SQVTM and CDR2 is ANQGSEA. This CDR3 region has 13 residues. The V end lost 2 bases, the J end lost 4 bases, and 12 bases lay between the germline ends. The CDR3 protein is CSVELGQTYEQYF. CDR3 in DNA: TGCAGCGTTGAATTGGGGCAGACTTACGAGCAGTACTTC.

This clonotype was seen at least ten times. V usage is TRBV7-2 and J usage is TRBJ2-1; TRBD2 agrees at 10 bases. CDR1 and CDR2 from the germline V gene are SGHTA and FQGNSA. The CDR3 consists of 17 residues. Trimming removed 4 bases from V and 6 bases from J; junction bases left unmatched: 12. CDR3: CASSSYHLAGVPNEQFF. The DNA for the CDR3 is TGTGCCAGCAGCTCCTACCATCTAGCGGGAGTCCCCAATGAGCAGTTCTTC.

This clonotype was detected many times. The chain couples TRBV5-6 to TRBJ1-2, with 8 bases matching TRBD1. Germline loops: CDR1 SGHDT, CDR2 YYEEEE. Trimming cost V 3 bases and J 2 bases; bases outside gene matches: 3. The CDR3 covers 14 residues. In nucleotides, the CDR3 is TGTGCCAGCAGCTGGAGGACAGGGAACTATGGCTACACCTTC. It yields the protein CASSWRTGNYGYTF.

This clonotype has at least ten counts. The chain couples TRBV5-1 to TRBJ2-3; 8 bases fit TRBD1. From germline, CDR1 is SGHRS and CDR2 YFSETQ. V shed 2 bases, J shed 4 bases, and the junction held 9 bases outside the gene matches. CDR3 length equals 16 residues. As DNA, the CDR3 is TGCGCCAGCAGCTTCTCAAGGACAGGGCGAGCAGATACGCAGTATTTT. This sequence encodes CASSFSRTGRADTQYF.

This clonotype has ten or more counts. The V call is TRBV27, the J call TRBJ2-2; 9 bases are shared with TRBD2. The CDR3 contains 14 residues. V was pared by 3 bases and J by 5 bases, with 1 base of the junction left unmatched. Germline V gene data show CDR1 as MNHEY and CDR2 as SMNVEV (reference sequence). Here the CDR3 reads CASSFTSGTGELFF. The CDR3 bases are TGTGCCAGCAGTTTTACTAGCGGGACCGGGGAGCTGTTTTTT.

This clonotype was seen many times. The chain has TRBV20-1 and TRBJ2-1; 10 nucleotides align to TRBD2. The CDR3 runs 14 residues. Germline CDR1 DFQATT, CDR2 SNEGSKA (reference sequence). Losses at the gene ends were 0 bases for V and 12 bases for J; bases not matched to a gene: 8. The CDR3 DNA sequence: TGCAGTGCTAGAGACAAGGAGACTAGCGGGCGGCAGTTCTTC. Its protein is CSARDKETSGRQFF.

This clonotype was observed many times. This sequence joins TRBV7-2 and TRBJ1-1; perhaps TRBD1 as D (6 bases). Trimming left V 4 bases short and J 6 bases short, with 18 bases between. The germline V gene encodes CDR1 SGHTA and CDR2 FQGNSA. The CDR3 length is 15 residues. CDR3 in amino acids: CASSSRQAVVAEAFF. For the CDR3, the DNA is TGTGCCAGCAGCTCGAGACAGGCCGTGGTAGCTGAAGCTTTCTTT.

This clonotype was counted ten times or more. The chain uses TRBV12-3 or TRBV12-4 and TRBJ2-5; 11 nucleotides line up with TRBD1. The CDR3 is made up of 15 amino acids. J was trimmed by 2 bases and V by 6 bases; bases with no gene match: 5. CDR3 residues: CASSQDRGQQETQYF. CDR3 in DNA: TGTGCCAGCAGCCAGGACAGGGGGCAACAAGAGACCCAGTACTTC.

This clonotype has more than one count but fewer than ten. The rearrangement joins TRBV7-2 to TRBJ2-1; 14 bases line up with TRBD2. This CDR3 is 19 amino acids long. Looked up from germline, CDR1 is SGHTA and CDR2 is FQGNSA. Germline trimming cut 3 bases from V and 6 bases from J; bases unmatched to any gene: 13. This chain's CDR3 is CASSFLRLAGGRRGNEQFF. The CDR3 DNA follows: TGTGCCAGCAGCTTTTTAAGACTAGCGGGAGGGCGTCGGGGCAATGAGCAGTTCTTC.

This clonotype was detected ten times or more. The chain links TRBV20-1 to TRBJ2-5; a possible D gene is TRBD2 (5 bases). Germline V gene sequence: CDR1 DFQATT, CDR2 SNEGSKA (reference sequence). There are 13 residues in the CDR3. Trimming removed 3 bases from V and 5 bases from J, with 13 bases in between. The CDR3 DNA reads as TGCAGTGCTAGGGAGCGGATAGGGGAGACCCAGTACTTC. As protein: CSARERIGETQYF.